This T cell receptor (beta chain) was obtained from a study of shared clonotypes between healthy human individuals. Whole-study context: There were three CD4 naive, three CD4 memory, two CD8 naive and one CD8 memory plates per donor.

Libraries were prepared by immunoSEQ multiplex PCR; TCRdb keeps only in-frame clonotypes and omits some of them. The repertoire holds 600,000 to 750,000 clones, approximately 75% seen once, with about 1.7% in the top ten. Trimming took 3 bases from V and 1 from J; bases not matched to a gene: 2. Looked up from germline, CDR1 is SEHNR and CDR2 is FQNEAQ (reference sequence). This CDR3 region has 16 residues. The TCR sequence derives from a woman aged 25-40 years in good health. The rearrangement uses TRBV7-9 and TRBJ2-6; 8 bases fit TRBD2. The sample was memory CD4+ T cells sorted from blood. Subset of the sample: CD45RA-negative fraction. As DNA, the CDR3 is TGTGCCAGCAGCTTCGGCGGGAGGTCTGGGGCCAACGTCCTGACTTTC. Encoded protein: CASSFGGRSGANVLTF. Combining the CDR3 with reference TRBV7-9 and TRBJ2-6 gives the whole variable domain DTGVSQNPRHKITKRGQNVTFRCDPISEHNRLYWYRQTLGQGPEFLTYFQNEAQLEKSRLLSDRFSAERPKGSFSTLEIQRTEQGDSAMYLCASSFGGRSGANVLTFGAGSRLTVL.